This T cell receptor beta chain is drawn from a study of T cell changes during pregnancy in multiple sclerosis (dated by TCRdb to between 2018 and 2021). Background for the entire study: In women with multiple sclerosis, the researchers looked at how the T cell repertoire shifted as pregnancy progressed.

Worth noting for this clone: It lacks a known antigen. The input lacks base qualities; no much larger clone sits a single base away.

The library was built by means of the immunoSEQ multiplex PCR assay. The table was pulled from immuneACCESS by TCRdb, which kept in-frame rearrangements only. Such tables lose some clones; where checked, under half of the loss comes from unresolved V genes, and the rest has no known cause. In all, the sample holds under 55,000 clones, and approximately 94% of those were seen once. Around 0.3% of the sample rests with the top ten. The receptor was derived from a female donor with multiple sclerosis, enrolled in a pregnancy study. The sequenced sample was CD4+ T cells from peripheral blood mononuclear cells, obtained in the third trimester of pregnancy.

The DNA sequence follows: TGCGCCAGCTACAAGGGGGCAGGACAAGAGACCCAGTACTTC. Protein translation: CASYKGAGQETQYF. The V and J segments used are TRBV5-1 and TRBJ2-5; TRBD1 agrees with 7 junctional bases. The junction shows trimming of 7 bases on V and 2 bases on J, and the gene matches do not reach 8 bases of it. Inclusive of the bounding cysteine and phenylalanine, the CDR3 is 14 residues long. The only DNA kept is the CDR3, 42 bases in frame from the first base. Taken from the germline V gene, the CDR1 and CDR2 loops are SGHRS and YFSETQ.